What follows describes a single T cell receptor (beta chain). Its specific antigen is unknown. No qualities accompany the bases; no much larger clone lies one base away. This entry comes from a study of T cells in lung cancer brain metastases (dated by TCRdb to between 2017 and 2018). In the study overall: About 85% of the roughly 20 patients had a history of tobacco use, with a median of approximately 40 pack-years. Eighteen of the 20 patients received no interval therapy between primary and metastasis resection. The primary and brain metastasis specimens were acquired a median of around 300 days apart. The study compared TCR beta CDR3 repertoires between fully resected primary non-small cell lung cancers and paired brain metastases. The cohort comprised around 20 patients contributing about 40 specimens, one primary lung lesion and one brain metastasis each. A median age at first diagnosis of about 53 years was recorded for the patients, of whom eight or nine were male and 11 were female. DNA integrity number averaged roughly 4 in both primary and metastatic specimens, with no significant difference between sites.

Patients underwent resection for synchronous oligometastatic disease or delayed recurrence of a solitary brain metastasis. Patients with a history of multiple malignancies were excluded so that cancers other than NSCLC would not be included. Tumor areas were macrodissected from about five deparaffinized 7.5 to 10 um unstained sections under guidance from marked H&E slides. All specimens were fixed in formalin and embedded in paraffin (FFPE). The AllPrep DNA/RNA FFPE Kit was used for extraction of genomic DNA. The CDR3 sequence holds 13 residues, the cysteine and phenylalanine included. The only DNA kept is the CDR3, 39 bases in frame from the first base. Cut back by 3 bases and 0 bases, the V and J ends lie 3 bases apart. Taken from the germline V gene, the CDR1 and CDR2 loops are SNHLY and FYNNEI. What the authors observed across the whole study: Most clones were found to be lesion-specific, and limited overlap was observed between paired lesions (mean Morisita index about 0.24). Brain metastases contained significantly fewer unique productive clones than the paired primaries (median about 1,500 versus 4,200). The ten most abundant clones made up a significantly larger repertoire fraction in brain metastases than primaries, suggesting clonal expansion. Retrieval of the complete infiltrating T cell repertoire may have been prevented by DNA fragmentation in FFPE samples. The study could not control for the effects of preoperative corticosteroids on T cell infiltration in brain metastases.

Between about 2.24 and 5 ug genomic DNA was input per sample, and equal DNA input was given to paired samples. TCR beta libraries were constructed with the immunoSEQ hsTCRbeta Kit, which uses multiplexed V and J gene primers in two PCR steps. Pooled libraries, together with positive and negative controls, were sequenced on an Illumina MiSeq with a 100-cycle paired-end protocol. The authors' analysis ran thus. The immunoSEQ vendor processed the raw data into normalized, annotated TCR beta repertoire reports. Richness was defined as unique clones by nucleotide sequence, and total richness was extrapolated with the iChao1 and Efron-Thisted estimators. To characterize and compare the paired lesions, the analysis used Pielou's evenness, Simpson's index, the proportional abundance of the top-ten clones, and the Morisita overlap index. Entries here come from immuneACCESS through TCRdb and include only in-frame sequences with V and J called. Some clones fail to appear in such tables; in the studies checked, an unresolved V gene covers under half of the shortfall, and the cause of the remainder is unknown. V, J and clone size are taken as reported in that table, and D and trimming were inferred from the DNA itself. This sample holds about 6,700 clones; just over 85% were observed only once. Roughly 4.9% of the sample comes from the top ten.

Sequencing used tumor tissue from the primary lung tumor. Sample cell subset or site, as interpreted from the label and publication: primary lung cancer lesion. The V and J segments used are TRBV2 and TRBJ1-5; no D gene call is confident. The TCR comes from a man aged 50-60 years with non-small cell lung cancer. The CDR3 region has the sequence CASSDNSNQPQHF. The nucleotides are TGTGCCAGCAGTGACAATAGCAATCAGCCCCAGCATTTT.